This TCR beta chain was sequenced during a study of blood T cell repertoires in COVID-19 (dated by TCRdb to 2020 to 2021). A note on the overall study: Samples covering the acute and convalescent phases of COVID-19 were provided by collaborators in the United States, Italy and Spain. Samples came from the ongoing ImmuneRACE study (first 160 participants) plus 1,254 subjects from 6 global collaborators. A freely available public database, intended as a resource for researchers studying the immune response to SARS-CoV-2, is where the repertoires were released. A de-identified subject ID, COVID-19 status, age in years and sex were almost always included in the sample metadata. The dataset comprised deeply sampled blood TCRbeta repertoires from subjects exposed to, actively infected with, or recovered from COVID-19. The prospective study material was composed of cDNA or gDNA derived from T cells, B-cell-depleted T cells, or PBMCs. Where available, HLA class I and class II types were obtained from metadata supplied by the sample provider rather than from assay-based typing.

General study outcomes and caveats: How much clinical and demographic metadata was included differed by source and by participant, and the metadata was provided uncurated.

TCRbeta CDR3 regions were amplified from genomic DNA using the immunoSEQ Assay, a bias-controlled multiplex PCR. The original methods were these. Within the assay, amplification of reference gene primers was used to estimate how many nucleated cells each sample contained. To quantify the absolute abundance of each unique TCRbeta CDR3 rearrangement, sequence reads were collapsed and filtered. Productive Simpson clonality was computed per sample as the square root of Simpson's diversity index over productive rearrangements. Held by TCRdb, this immuneACCESS table contains in-frame sequences only and omits some clones. Under half of the omission traces to an unresolved V gene where checked; the cause of the rest is unknown. The V and J calls and the clone size are those of that table, but D and trimming were determined from the DNA. In all, the sample holds approximately 85,000 clones, and approximately 92% of those were seen once. The ten largest clones capture about 6.6% of the sample.

Comments on this clone: Its antigen target is currently unknown. No clone much larger than this one lies a single base away; base qualities are absent.

Per the germline V gene (reference sequence), SEHNR is the CDR1 and FQNEAQ is the CDR2. From the cysteine through the phenylalanine, the CDR3 covers 18 amino acids. This entry keeps only the CDR3 DNA: 54 bases, framed from base 1. Trimming accounts for 5 bases at V and 0 bases at J, while the number of junction bases matched to no gene is 10. Collaborating institutions collected whole blood in K2EDTA tubes following their own protocols. For TCRbeta analysis, collaborators shipped samples as frozen whole blood, isolated PBMCs, or DNA extracted from either of those sample types. Sequencing was done on a sample of peripheral blood. This clonotype was sampled from a woman aged 55-70 years with active COVID-19. The chain is assembled from TRBV7-9 and TRBJ2-1; 10 bases in between match TRBD2. The DNA sequence is TGTGCCAGCAGCCCCACCGGGGTAGCGGGAGGCTCCTACAATGAGCAGTTCTTC. Translation gives CASSPTGVAGGSYNEQFF.